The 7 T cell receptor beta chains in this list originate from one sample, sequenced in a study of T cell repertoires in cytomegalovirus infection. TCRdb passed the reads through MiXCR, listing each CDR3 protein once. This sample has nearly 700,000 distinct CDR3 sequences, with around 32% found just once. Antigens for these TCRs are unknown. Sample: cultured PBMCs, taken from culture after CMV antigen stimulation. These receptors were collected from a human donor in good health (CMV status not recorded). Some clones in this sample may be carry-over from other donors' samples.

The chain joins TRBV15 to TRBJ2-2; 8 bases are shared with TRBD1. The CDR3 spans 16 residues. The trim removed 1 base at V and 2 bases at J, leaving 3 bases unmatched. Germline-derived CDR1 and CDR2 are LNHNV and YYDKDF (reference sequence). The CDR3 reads CATSRGGTGNTGELFF. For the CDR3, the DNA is TGTGCCACCAGCAGAGGAGGGACAGGAAACACCGGGGAGCTGTTTTTT.

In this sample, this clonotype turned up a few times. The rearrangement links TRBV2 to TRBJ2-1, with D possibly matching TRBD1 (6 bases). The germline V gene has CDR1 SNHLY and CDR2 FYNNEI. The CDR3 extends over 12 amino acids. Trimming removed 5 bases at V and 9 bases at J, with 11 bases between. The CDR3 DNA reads TGTGCCAGCAGTAACCCCAGGGGTGAGCAGTTCTTC. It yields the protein CASSNPRGEQFF.

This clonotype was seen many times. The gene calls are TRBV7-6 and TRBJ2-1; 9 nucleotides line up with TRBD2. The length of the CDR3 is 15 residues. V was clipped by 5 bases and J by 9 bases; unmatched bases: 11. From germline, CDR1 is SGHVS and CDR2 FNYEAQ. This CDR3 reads CASSGRGGEGLEQFF. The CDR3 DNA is TGTGCCAGCAGCGGTCGCGGGGGGGAGGGCCTTGAGCAGTTCTTC.

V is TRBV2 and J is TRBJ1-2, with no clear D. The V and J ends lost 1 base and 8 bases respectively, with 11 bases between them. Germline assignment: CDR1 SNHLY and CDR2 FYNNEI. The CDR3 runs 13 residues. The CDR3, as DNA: TGTGCCAGCAGTGAAGAGACGACGGAGGGCTACACCTTC. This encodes CASSEETTEGYTF. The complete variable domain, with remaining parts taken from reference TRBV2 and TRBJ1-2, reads EPEVTQTPSHQVTQMGQEVILRCVPISNHLYFYWYRQILGQKVEFLVSFYNNEISEKSEIFDDQFSVERPDGSNFTLKIRSTKLEDSAMYFCASSEETTEGYTFGSGTRLTVV.

CDR3 protein: CASSPMGGSETQYF. The CDR3 nucleotides are TGTGCCAGCAGCCCAATGGGCGGCTCAGAGACCCAGTACTTC. The chain joins TRBV7-2 to TRBJ2-5; D remains unclear. Germline CDR1 and CDR2: SGHTA and FQGNSA. Trimming took 5 bases from V and 4 from J, leaving 14 bases between them. The CDR3 spans 14 residues. Filled out from reference TRBV7-2 and TRBJ2-5, the complete variable domain reads GAGVSQSPSNKVTEKGKDVELRCDPISGHTALYWYRQSLGQGLEFLIYFQGNSAPDKSGLPSDRFSAERTGGSVSTLTIQRTQQEDSAVYLCASSPMGGSETQYFGPGTRLLVL.

The CDR3 sequence: CASSPKEGIYEQYF. DNA of the CDR3: TGTGCCAGCAGTCCCAAAGAGGGTATTTACGAGCAGTACTTC. V is TRBV6-1 and J is TRBJ2-7, with D possibly being TRBD2 (5 bases). There are 14 residues in the CDR3. CDR1 MNHNS and CDR2 SASEGT come from the germline V gene. The V end was cut by 5 bases, the J end by 4 bases, with 15 bases between.

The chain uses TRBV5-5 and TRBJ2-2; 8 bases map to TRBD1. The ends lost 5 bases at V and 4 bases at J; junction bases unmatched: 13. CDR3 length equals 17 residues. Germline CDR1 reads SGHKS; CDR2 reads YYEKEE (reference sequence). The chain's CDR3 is CASRSFGQGPITGELFF. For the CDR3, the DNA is TGTGCCAGCAGATCATTTGGACAGGGACCGATCACCGGGGAGCTGTTTTTT.